This entry describes one T cell receptor beta chain. Its antigen is not known. The data stem from a study of beta chain features in type 1 diabetes. Expressed TCRB transcripts were sequenced because the entire RNA isolate underwent reverse transcription. The assay was immunoSEQ multiplex PCR, and TCRdb's table has in-frame clones only and misses some. The sample shows under 250,000 clones, around 14% of them seen only once. Purity (above 95%) was reached by all sorted populations. The study's findings and limits: Insertions at VDJ junctions were less frequent in type 1 diabetes patients. These patients also deleted more nucleotides at the same junctions. Sequencing from cDNA could over-represent high-TCR-expressing cells.

The CDR3 covers 14 residues. Germline V lookup: CDR1 LGHNT, CDR2 FRNRAP. Trimming cost V 9 bases and J 6 bases, with 21 bases left between them. Input material: naive CD4+ T cells from blood. This TCR was recovered from a woman aged 35 to 49 in good health. The chain recombines TRBV12-5 with TRBJ2-7, with D perhaps TRBD2 (5 bases). The CDR3 nucleotides are TGTGCTAGCGCCATCGGAATCAGAACTAGCGAGCAGTACTTC. This codes for CASAIGIRTSEQYF.